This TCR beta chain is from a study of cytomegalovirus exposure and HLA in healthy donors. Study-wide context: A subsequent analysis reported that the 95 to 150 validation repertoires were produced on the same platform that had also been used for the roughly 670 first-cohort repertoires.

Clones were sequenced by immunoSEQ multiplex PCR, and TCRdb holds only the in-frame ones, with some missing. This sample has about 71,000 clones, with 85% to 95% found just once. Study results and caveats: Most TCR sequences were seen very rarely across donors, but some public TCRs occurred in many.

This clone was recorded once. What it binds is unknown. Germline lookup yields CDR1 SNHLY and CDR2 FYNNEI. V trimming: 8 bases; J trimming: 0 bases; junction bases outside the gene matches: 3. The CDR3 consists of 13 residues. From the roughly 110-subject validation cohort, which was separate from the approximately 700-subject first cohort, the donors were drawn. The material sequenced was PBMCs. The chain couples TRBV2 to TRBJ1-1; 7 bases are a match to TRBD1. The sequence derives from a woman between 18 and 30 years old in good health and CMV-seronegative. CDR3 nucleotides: TGTGCCAGCGGACAGGACATGAACACTGAAGCTTTCTTT. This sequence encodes CASGQDMNTEAFF.